A selection of T cell receptor beta chains follows, all from one sample in a study of blood T cell repertoires in COVID-19. TCRdb's copy holds only in-frame clones and misses some; the assay was immunoSEQ multiplex PCR. Of approximately 300,000 clones in the sample, around 86% are singletons; the top ten hold about 5%. The sample taken for sequencing was PBMCs or T cells enriched from blood (not recorded which). The receptors derive from a man between 60 and 75 years old who had recovered from COVID-19. The CDR3 runs from the conserved cysteine through the conserved F or W. Each record gives: clone size, D gene, V gene, J gene, CDR3 DNA, CDR3 protein. A D gene is named only where the DNA matches it firmly. Size tells how often a clone was seen (once, few, many) or the class of an expanded clone, and some rows leave it out.

NA	NA	TRBV6-5	TRBJ2-7	TGTGCCAGCAGTCCTGGGACTGTCTCCTACGAGCAGTACTTC	CASSPGTVSYEQYF
few	NA	TRBV23-1	TRBJ2-3	TGCGCCAGCAGTCAATCGCGGGGTACGAGCACAGATACGCAGTATTTT	CASSQSRGTSTDTQYF
NA	TRBD1	TRBV18	TRBJ2-5	TGTGCCAGCTCACCCGGACAGGGAGGAGACCCCGCGAAGGAGACCCAGTACTTC	CASSPGQGGDPAKETQYF
NA	TRBD1	TRBV30	TRBJ1-1	TGTGCCTGGAGCTTTGACAGGGTTTATTCGTCTGAAGCTTTCTTT	CAWSFDRVYSSEAFF
NA	TRBD1	TRBV19	TRBJ1-1	TGTGCCAGTACCCGCGACCCTGACAGGGGGGGGCTATTCTCTGAAGCTTTCTTT	CASTRDPDRGGLFSEAFF
NA	TRBD2	TRBV9	TRBJ2-2	TGTGCCAGCAGCGTTGGGACTACGGGCACCGGGGAGCTGTTTTTT	CASSVGTTGTGELFF
once	NA	TRBV5-4	TRBJ2-4	TGTGCCAGCAGCTTGTACAGGGACGTCGGGAACATTCAGTACTTC	CASSLYRDVGNIQYF
NA	NA	TRBV28	TRBJ2-7	TGTGCCAGCAGGTTGTGGCAGGGCTACGAGCAGTACTTC	CASRLWQGYEQYF
NA	TRBD2	TRBV10-3	TRBJ2-1	TGTGCCATCAGTTTTTCCGGGACTAGCGGGAGTAGGGATGAGCAGTTCTTC	CAISFSGTSGSRDEQFF
NA	TRBD1	TRBV20-1	TRBJ2-4	TGCAGTGCTAGTCACAGGGGCGCCAAAAACATTCAGTACTTC	CSASHRGAKNIQYF
NA	NA	TRBV21-1	TRBJ1-3	TGTGCCAGCAGCACAATTAGGGGACCACAGGGGCTCTCTGGAAACACCATATATTTT	CASSTIRGPQGLSGNTIYF
few	NA	TRBV19	TRBJ1-3	TGTGCCAGTAGTTCCAGGGAATTCGCTGGAAACACCATATATTTT	CASSSREFAGNTIYF
NA	TRBD1	TRBV3-1/TRBV3-2	TRBJ1-2	TGTGCCAGCAGCCACCGCCGGGACAGGCGAGAGGGCTACACCTTC	CASSHRRDRREGYTF
NA	NA	TRBV3-1/TRBV3-2	TRBJ2-7	TGTGCCAGCAGCCGAATAGCGAGCTCCTACGAGCAGTACTTC	CASSRIASSYEQYF
once	NA	TRBV18	TRBJ2-1	TGTGCCAGCTCTATCAATGAGCAGTTCTTC	CASSINEQFF
NA	NA	TRBV29-1	TRBJ2-3	TGCAGCGTTGCTTTGAGGGCGGGAACAGATACGCAGTATTTT	CSVALRAGTDTQYF
NA	NA	TRBV28	TRBJ1-4	TGTGCCAGCAGCAATCCTAATGAAAAACTGTTTTTT	CASSNPNEKLFF
NA	TRBD1	TRBV4-2	TRBJ2-7	TGTGCCAGCAGCCAAGAGGGGACAGGGGGCGCCGAGCAGTACTTC	CASSQEGTGGAEQYF
few	TRBD1	TRBV6-4	TRBJ2-5	TGTGCCAAGGGGGATCGACAGGGCTCCCAAGAGACCCAGTACTTC	CAKGDRQGSQETQYF
once	NA	TRBV6-2/TRBV6-3	TRBJ2-7	TGTGCCAGCAGTTGGGCTGGCTACGAGCAGTACTTC	CASSWAGYEQYF
NA	NA	TRBV28	TRBJ1-6	TGTGCCAGCGGCCCGGGACACCAGGTTTCACCCCTCCACTTT	CASGPGHQVSPLHF
NA	NA	TRBV9	TRBJ1-1	TGTGCCAGCAGCGCAACAGGGTGGGTCCCCGACACTGAAGCTTTCTTT	CASSATGWVPDTEAFF
NA	TRBD2	TRBV2	TRBJ2-1	TGTGCCAGCAGGATGACTAGCGCGTACAATGAGCAGTTCTTC	CASRMTSAYNEQFF
NA	NA	TRBV28	TRBJ1-4	TGTGCCAGCAGTTTTTCGAGGCCTCCTAGGAATGAAAAACTGTTTTTT	CASSFSRPPRNEKLFF
once	NA	TRBV6-5	TRBJ1-3	TGTGCCAGCAGACCCGGGGGGTGGGCTGGAAACACCATATATTTT	CASRPGGWAGNTIYF
NA	NA	TRBV30	TRBJ1-2	TGTGCCTGGAGTGCCCAGGGGTACTATGGCTACACCTTC	CAWSAQGYYGYTF
NA	TRBD1	TRBV5-1	TRBJ1-6	TGCGCCAGCAGCTACTATCCACAGGGGTTGAATAATTCACCCCTCCACTTT	CASSYYPQGLNNSPLHF
NA	NA	TRBV20-1	TRBJ2-1	TGCAGTGCTAGTCTAGCCCACAATGAGCAGTTCTTC	CSASLAHNEQFF
NA	NA	TRBV7-9	TRBJ1-5	TGTGCCAGCAGCTTAGCGCCAGGGCCGGATCAGCCCCAGCATTTT	CASSLAPGPDQPQHF
NA	NA	TRBV5-5	TRBJ1-1	TGTGCCAGCAGCTTGGGGGTCGGGGCTTTCTTT	CASSLGVGAFF
NA	NA	TRBV7-2	TRBJ2-5	TGTGCCAGCAGCGGATCGGGGGTACAAGAGACCCAGTACTTC	CASSGSGVQETQYF
NA	TRBD1	TRBV5-1	TRBJ2-1	TGCGCCAGCAGACCTACCGGGACAGTCTACAATGAGCAGTTCTTC	CASRPTGTVYNEQFF
NA	TRBD2	TRBV5-1	TRBJ2-7	TGCGCCAGCAGCTTGGTACTTATCCAGGGGACTAGCGGGATGTACGAGCAGTACTTC	CASSLVLIQGTSGMYEQYF
NA	NA	TRBV27	TRBJ1-4	TGTGCCAGCAGGAGGACAGCAACTAATGAAAAACTGTTTTTT	CASRRTATNEKLFF
once	NA	TRBV5-1	TRBJ2-5	TGCGCCAGCAGCACGGGGGACCAAGAGACCCAGTACTTC	CASSTGDQETQYF
NA	TRBD1	TRBV24-1	TRBJ2-3	TGTGCCACCAGTGATCGGGACAGGGGGACAGATACGCAGTATTTT	CATSDRDRGTDTQYF
NA	NA	TRBV19	TRBJ2-7	TGTGCCAGTAGTATTCCTAGAACTGACAGATCCTCCTACGAGCAGTACTTC	CASSIPRTDRSSYEQYF
NA	NA	TRBV28	TRBJ2-7	TGTGCCAGCAGTGGGGGACTGGGAAAAACCTTCAGCTCCTACGAGCAGTACTTC	CASSGGLGKTFSSYEQYF
NA	TRBD2	TRBV6-2/TRBV6-3	TRBJ2-1	TGTGCCAGCAGTTACTTGGGGACTAGCATCAGTGAGCAGTTCTTC	CASSYLGTSISEQFF
NA	NA	TRBV9	TRBJ2-1	TGTGCCAGCAGCGTGTCTGGAGGGCCGGACAATGAGCAGTTCTTC	CASSVSGGPDNEQFF
NA	NA	TRBV28	TRBJ2-7	TGTGCCAGCAGTACTAGGTGGGAGAGCTCCTACGAGCAGTACTTC	CASSTRWESSYEQYF